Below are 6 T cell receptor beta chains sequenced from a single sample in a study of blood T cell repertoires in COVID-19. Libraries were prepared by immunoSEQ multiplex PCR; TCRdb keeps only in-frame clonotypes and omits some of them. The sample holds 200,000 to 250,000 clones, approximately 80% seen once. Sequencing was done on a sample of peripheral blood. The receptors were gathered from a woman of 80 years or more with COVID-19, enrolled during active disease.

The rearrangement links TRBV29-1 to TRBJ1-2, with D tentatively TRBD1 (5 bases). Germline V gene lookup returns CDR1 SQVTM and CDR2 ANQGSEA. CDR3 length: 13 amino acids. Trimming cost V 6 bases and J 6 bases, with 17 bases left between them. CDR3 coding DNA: TGCAGCGTCCCTCCCAAAGGGGCAGATGGCTACACCTTC. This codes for CSVPPKGADGYTF.

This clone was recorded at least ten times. The CDR3 reads CASSYDRGYGYTF. DNA of the CDR3: TGTGCCAGCAGTTACGACAGGGGCTATGGCTACACCTTC. V gene TRBV12-3 or TRBV12-4 combines with J gene TRBJ1-2; 8 bases are shared with TRBD1. This CDR3 has 13 amino acids. The junction had 2 bases not matched to a gene; V was cut back by 4 bases and J by 4 bases.

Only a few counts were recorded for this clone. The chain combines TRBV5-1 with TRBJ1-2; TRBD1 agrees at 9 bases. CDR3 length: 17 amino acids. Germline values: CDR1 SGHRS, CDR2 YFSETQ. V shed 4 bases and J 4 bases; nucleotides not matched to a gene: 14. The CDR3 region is CASSDRDRALRSYGYTF. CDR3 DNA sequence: TGCGCCAGCAGCGACCGGGACAGGGCTTTGAGGTCCTATGGCTACACCTTC.

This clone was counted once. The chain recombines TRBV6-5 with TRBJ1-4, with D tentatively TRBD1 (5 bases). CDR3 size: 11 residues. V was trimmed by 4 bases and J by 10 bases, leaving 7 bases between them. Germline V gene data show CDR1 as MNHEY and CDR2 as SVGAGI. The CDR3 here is CASSWGGKLFF. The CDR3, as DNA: TGTGCCAGCAGTTGGGGGGGAAAACTGTTTTTT.

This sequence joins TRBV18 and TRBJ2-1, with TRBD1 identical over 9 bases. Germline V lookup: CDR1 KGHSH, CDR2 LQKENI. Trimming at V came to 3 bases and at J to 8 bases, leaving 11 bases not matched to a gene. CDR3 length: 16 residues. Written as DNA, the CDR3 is TGTGCCAGCTCACCTCAGACCGGGACAGGGCGCCATGAGCAGTTCTTC. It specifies CASSPQTGTGRHEQFF.

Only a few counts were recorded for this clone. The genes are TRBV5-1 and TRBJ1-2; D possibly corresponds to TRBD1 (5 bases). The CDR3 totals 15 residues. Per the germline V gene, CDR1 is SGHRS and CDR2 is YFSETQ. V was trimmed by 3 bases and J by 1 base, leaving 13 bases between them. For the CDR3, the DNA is TGCGCCAGCAGCTCGCAGTCCCAGGGTAACTATGGCTACACCTTC. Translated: CASSSQSQGNYGYTF.